Below, 11 T cell receptor beta chains from the same sample are listed, as sequenced in a study of T cell repertoires in cytomegalovirus infection. MiXCR, applied by TCRdb to the reads, yields one record per CDR3 protein. The sample includes roughly 990,000 distinct CDR3 sequences, about 33% seen only once; the top ten take around an eighth. These TCRs' antigens remain unknown. The sample in question was cultured CD8+ T cells from PBMCs, obtained from culture after CMV antigen stimulation. The receptors were sampled from a human donor in good health (CMV status not recorded). Some clones in this sample may be carry-over from other donors' samples.

This chain joins TRBV27 and TRBJ1-2, with D maybe TRBD1 (5 bases). Germline-derived CDR1 and CDR2 are MNHEY and SMNVEV (reference sequence). V was clipped by 8 bases and J by 4 bases, with 14 bases between them. The CDR3 covers 13 residues. The CDR3 loop reads CASWQRGIYGYTF. The CDR3 nucleotides read TGTGCCAGCTGGCAGAGGGGTATCTATGGCTACACCTTC.

The rearrangement joins TRBV9 to TRBJ2-3; 9 nucleotides match TRBD2. CDR1 is SGDLS, CDR2 YYNGEE, per germline. V lost 0 bases to trimming and J lost 4 bases; unmatched junction nucleotides: 12. The CDR3 sequence is 18 residues long. The CDR3 nucleotides read TGTGCCAGCAGCGTAGCTGCGGGGGGGCCTTCAGCCCCAGATACGCAGTATTTT. This encodes CASSVAAGGPSAPDTQYF.

This clonotype appeared a few times. The chain joins TRBV20-1 to TRBJ2-7; TRBD2 agrees at 7 bases. The CDR3 runs 13 residues. J gave up 3 bases and V 5 bases, and 7 bases lay outside the gene matches. The germline V gene encodes CDR1 DFQATT and CDR2 SNEGSKA (reference sequence). The CDR3 DNA reads as TGCAGTGCTGCCCCCAGCGGGGACTACGAGCAGTACGTC. This translates into CSAAPSGDYEQYV.

This clonotype was counted between two and nine times. This chain connects TRBV7-8 to TRBJ2-5; TRBD2 might be the D (7 bases). The germline V and J ends were trimmed by 6 bases and 2 bases, with 25 bases remaining between them. Germline V gives CDR1 SGHVS, CDR2 FQNEAQ. The CDR3 is made up of 18 amino acids. Here the CDR3 reads CASSSLGGRDSRQETQYF. In nucleotides, the CDR3 is TGTGCCAGCAGTTCACTGGGGGGGCGCGACAGTCGACAAGAGACCCAGTACTTC.

V gene TRBV7-9 combines with J gene TRBJ2-2; 10 bases map to TRBD1. The CDR3 is 15 residues long. The V gene's germline CDR1 is SEHNR and CDR2 FQNEAQ (reference sequence). V was clipped by 6 bases and J by 5 bases; unmatched bases: 6. DNA for the CDR3: TGTGCCAGCAGGCCTCCGGGACAGGGGACCGGGGAGCTGTTTTTT. Its protein product is CASRPPGQGTGELFF.

Note on this clonotype: This is likely a read error, given that the CDR3 carries no conserved phenylalanine or tryptophan at its end. The rearrangement joins TRBV4-1 to TRBJ1-2, with TRBD1 matching 10 bases. CDR3 length: 17 residues. Germline CDR1 is MGHRA and CDR2 is YSYEKL. Trimming took 1 base from V and 4 from J; bases not matched to a gene: 9. The CDR3: CASSQGTPGQGSYGYTY. The DNA of the CDR3 is TGCGCCAGCAGCCAAGGGACTCCGGGACAGGGGAGCTATGGCTACACCTAC.

This clonotype was counted only a few times. This chain uses TRBV29-1 with TRBJ1-2; no firm D call. V was clipped by 6 bases and J by 4 bases, with 18 bases between them. In germline, CDR1 is SQVTM, CDR2 ANQGSEA. The CDR3 runs to 14 residues. CDR3 sequence reads: CSVPGGGLAYGYTF. CDR3 bases: TGCAGCGTGCCCGGCGGAGGGCTGGCCTATGGCTACACCTTC.

The chain recombines TRBV4-2 with TRBJ2-6, with D hard to call. Deletions cut 4 bases from V and 1 base from J, with 14 bases between. The CDR3 covers 17 residues. Germline values: CDR1 LGHNA, CDR2 YNFKEQ. The CDR3 loop reads CASSRPGPESGANVLTF. The CDR3 region has the DNA TGTGCCAGCAGCCGCCCGGGTCCAGAATCTGGGGCCAACGTCCTGACTTTC.

The chain combines TRBV7-9 with TRBJ1-2; 8 bases line up with TRBD1. The CDR3 runs 15 residues. V dropped 6 bases and J dropped 4; count of bases not matched to a gene: 10. Germline V gene data show CDR1 as SEHNR and CDR2 as FQNEAQ (reference sequence). The CDR3 DNA reads as TGTGCCAGCAGGGGGGCTGGACAGGGTGCCTATGGCTACACCTTC. Its translation: CASRGAGQGAYGYTF.

This clonotype was found a few times. The V call is TRBV5-1, the J call TRBJ2-1, with TRBD2 as a possible D gene (6 bases). The CDR3 has 16 residues. V was shortened by 5 bases and J by 4 bases, with 19 bases between the two germline ends. Germline CDR1 and CDR2: SGHRS and YFSETQ. CDR3 nucleotides: TGCGCCAGCAGGATTGCCAACCGGGACTTATACAATGAGCAGTTCTTC. Translated, it gives CASRIANRDLYNEQFF.

V and J are TRBV27 and TRBJ2-1; no definite D call. The germline V and J ends were trimmed by 5 bases and 2 bases, with 13 bases remaining between them. The CDR3 runs to 15 residues. Germline V gives CDR1 MNHEY, CDR2 SMNVEV (reference sequence). CDR3: CASSTYTPTYNEQFF. The CDR3 DNA reads TGTGCCAGCAGTACCTATACCCCCACCTACAATGAGCAGTTCTTC.